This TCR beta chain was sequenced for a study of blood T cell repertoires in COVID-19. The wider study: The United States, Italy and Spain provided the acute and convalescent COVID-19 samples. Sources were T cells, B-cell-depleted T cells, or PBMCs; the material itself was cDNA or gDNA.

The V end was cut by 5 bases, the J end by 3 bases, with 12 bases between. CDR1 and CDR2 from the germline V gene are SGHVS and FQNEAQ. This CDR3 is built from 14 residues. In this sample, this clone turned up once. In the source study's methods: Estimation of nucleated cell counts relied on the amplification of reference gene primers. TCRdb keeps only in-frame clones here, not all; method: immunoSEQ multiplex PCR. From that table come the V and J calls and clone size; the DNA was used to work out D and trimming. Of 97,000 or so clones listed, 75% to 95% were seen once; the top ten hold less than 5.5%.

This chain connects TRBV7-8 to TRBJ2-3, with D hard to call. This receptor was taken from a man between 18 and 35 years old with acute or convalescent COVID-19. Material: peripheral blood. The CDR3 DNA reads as TGTGCCAGCAGCGCCTTACTAAAGACAGATACGCAGTATTTT. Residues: CASSALLKTDTQYF. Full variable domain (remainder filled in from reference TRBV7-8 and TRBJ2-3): GAGVSQSPRYKVAKRGQDVALRCDPISGHVSLFWYQQALGQGPEFLTYFQNEAQLDKSGLPSDRFFAERPEGSVSTLKIQRTQQEDSAVYLCASSALLKTDTQYFGPGTRLTVL.